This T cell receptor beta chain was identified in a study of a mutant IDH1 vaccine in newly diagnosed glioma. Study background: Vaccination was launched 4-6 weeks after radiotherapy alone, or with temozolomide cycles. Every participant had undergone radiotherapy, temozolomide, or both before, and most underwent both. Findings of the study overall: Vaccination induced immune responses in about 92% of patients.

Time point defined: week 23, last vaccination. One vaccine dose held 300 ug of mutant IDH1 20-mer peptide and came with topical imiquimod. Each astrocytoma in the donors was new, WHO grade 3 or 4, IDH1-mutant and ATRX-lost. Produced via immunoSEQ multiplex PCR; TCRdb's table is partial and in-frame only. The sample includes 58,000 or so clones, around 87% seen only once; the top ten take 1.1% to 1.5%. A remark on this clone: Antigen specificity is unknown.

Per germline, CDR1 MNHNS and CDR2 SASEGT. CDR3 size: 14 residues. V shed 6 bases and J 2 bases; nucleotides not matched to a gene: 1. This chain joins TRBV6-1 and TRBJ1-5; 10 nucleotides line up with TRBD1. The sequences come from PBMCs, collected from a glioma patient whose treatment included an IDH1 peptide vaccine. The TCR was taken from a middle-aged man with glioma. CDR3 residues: CASRGTGGNQPQHF. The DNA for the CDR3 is TGTGCCAGCAGGGGGACAGGGGGCAATCAGCCCCAGCATTTT.